This T cell receptor (beta chain) comes out of a study of metastatic and nonmetastatic thyroid tumors. Study as a whole: The comparison covered peripheral blood and tumor or nodule tissue in malignant and benign thyroid patients. Notes on the study in general: Significantly greater TCR beta diversity was reportedly found in malignant thyroid tumors than in benign nodules (in blood and tumor).

A single count supports this clone. Antigen unknown. CDR1 and CDR2 (germline): SGHRS, YFSETQ. Deletions cut 1 base from V and 6 bases from J, with 4 bases between. The CDR3 has 12 amino acids. All patients reached thyroid surgery having received no treatment beforehand. In the authors' methods: CDR3 differences across clinicopathological groups were used to build a distant-metastasis classifier for papillary thyroid cancer. TCRdb recomputed clones from the PCR reads via MiXCR. TCRdb, rather than the study authors, made the V and J calls. Of 72,000 or so clones listed, more than 15% are singletons. This sequence originates from a female donor with papillary thyroid cancer or a benign thyroid nodule (not recorded which). Some clones in this sample may be carry-over from other donors' samples. What was sequenced was blood. This chain uses TRBV5-1 with TRBJ2-2; D is unclear. The CDR3 bases are TGCGCCAGCAGCTTGACAGCCGGGGAGCTGTTTTTT. This sequence encodes CASSLTAGELFF.